What follows is one T cell receptor beta chain and its context. The data originate from a study of early T cells in non-severe SARS-CoV-2 infection. Germline CDR1 and CDR2: ENHRY and SYGVKD. The CDR3 consists of 15 residues. Trimming removed 11 bases from V and 1 base from J; junction bases left unmatched: 9. MiXCR, applied by TCRdb to the 5' RACE reads, yields one record per CDR3 protein. Of about 40,000 distinct CDR3 sequences listed, around 23% are singletons. The source was whole blood, collected at baseline. This rearrangement joins TRBV10-3 to TRBJ1-1; 11 nucleotides line up with TRBD1. The receptor was derived from an adult who was a healthcare worker with PCR-confirmed SARS-CoV-2 infection or an uninfected control (not recorded which). The CDR3 protein is CAAGQGAVGNTEAFF. As DNA, the CDR3 is TGTGCCGCAGGACAGGGGGCGGTGGGGAACACTGAAGCTTTCTTT.